What follows are 9 T cell receptor beta chains derived from one specimen sequenced in a study of blood T cell repertoires in COVID-19. Measured with immunoSEQ multiplex PCR; TCRdb has only the in-frame clones, and not every one. This table holds 130,000 or so clones, 84% found once. Sequenced: peripheral blood. The receptors derive from a woman aged 60-75 years with acute or convalescent COVID-19.

This CDR3 is CASTSDRVYHTEAFF. Written as DNA, the CDR3 is TGCGCCAGCACCTCGGACAGGGTATATCACACTGAAGCTTTCTTT. The chain links TRBV10-2 to TRBJ1-1; 8 bases are shared with TRBD1. The germline CDR1 and CDR2 sequences are WSHSY and SAAADI. The ends lost 7 bases at V and 3 bases at J; junction bases unmatched: 10. The CDR3 length is 15 residues.

The chain is built from TRBV2 and TRBJ1-5; 12 bases agree with TRBD1. The CDR3 spans 14 residues. Germline CDR1 SNHLY, CDR2 FYNNEI. Losses at the gene ends were 8 bases for V and 6 bases for J; bases not matched to a gene: 5. The CDR3 DNA sequence: TGTGCCAGCGGGGACAGGGGGCAACCTCAGCCCCAGCATTTT. This translates into CASGDRGQPQPQHF.

The rearrangement joins TRBV19 to TRBJ1-6; D call uncertain. Trimming took 1 base from V and 7 from J, leaving 17 bases between them. The CDR3 covers 17 residues. Germline assignment: CDR1 LNHDA and CDR2 SQIVND (reference sequence). CDR3 protein: CASSIGKEILSNSPLHF. CDR3 sequence (DNA): TGTGCCAGTAGTATAGGAAAGGAGATCCTCTCAAATTCACCCCTCCACTTT.

V is TRBV6-5 and J is TRBJ2-6, with D hard to call. From germline, CDR1 is MNHEY and CDR2 SVGAGI. CDR3 length equals 13 residues. V lost 6 bases and J lost 1, with 4 bases in between. In nucleotides, the CDR3 is TGTGCCAGCAGGGCTTCTGGGGCCAACGTCCTGACTTTC. Its translation is CASRASGANVLTF.

The chain joins TRBV7-2 to TRBJ1-2; unclear D gene. V shed 0 bases and J shed 4 bases, with 12 bases lying between them. This CDR3 comprises 15 residues. Germline lookup yields CDR1 SGHTA and CDR2 FQGNSA. CDR3 sequence: CASSLAQDVAYGYTF. Written as DNA, the CDR3 is TGTGCCAGCAGCTTAGCGCAAGATGTAGCCTATGGCTACACCTTC. The full variable domain, in which reference TRBV7-2 and TRBJ1-2 provide the parts outside the CDR3, is GAGVSQSPSNKVTEKGKDVELRCDPISGHTALYWYRQSLGQGLEFLIYFQGNSAPDKSGLPSDRFSAERTGGSVSTLTIQRTQQEDSAVYLCASSLAQDVAYGYTFGSGTRLTVV.

The chain employs TRBV27 and TRBJ1-5; a weak D match, TRBD1 (5 bases). Germline V gene lookup returns CDR1 MNHEY and CDR2 SMNVEV (reference sequence). The CDR3 spans 15 residues. V lost 6 bases and J lost 6, with 18 bases in between. The CDR3 DNA is TGTGCCAGCAGCCGTTCCGGGGGGTACAGTCAGCCCCAGCATTTT. Its protein product is CASSRSGGYSQPQHF.

The chain couples TRBV11-2 to TRBJ1-1, with D possibly TRBD1 on 5 matching bases. Per germline, CDR1 SGHAT and CDR2 FQNNGV. This CDR3 comprises 15 residues. Trimming pared 1 base from V and 6 bases from J, leaving 15 bases between. The CDR3 DNA is TGTGCCAGCAGCTTAGCGCAAAGGGGATTACCTGAAGCTTTCTTT. Protein product: CASSLAQRGLPEAFF. The whole variable domain, remainder taken from reference TRBV11-2 and TRBJ1-1, is EAGVAQSPRYKIIEKRQSVAFWCNPISGHATLYWYQQILGQGPKLLIQFQNNGVVDDSQLPKDRFSAERLKGVDSTLKIQPAKLEDSAVYLCASSLAQRGLPEAFFGQGTRLTVV.

The rearrangement links TRBV6-5 to TRBJ1-4; weak D call: TRBD1 (6 bases). CDR1 and CDR2 (germline): MNHEY, SVGAGI. This CDR3 comprises 15 residues. Trimming left V 6 bases short and J 0 bases short, with 11 bases between. DNA for the CDR3: TGTGCCAGCAGCCCAGGGGTTGCAACTAATGAAAAACTGTTTTTT. Translated, it gives CASSPGVATNEKLFF.

The chain links TRBV5-1 to TRBJ1-4, with TRBD1 matching 7 bases. Germline trimming cut 2 bases from V and 2 bases from J; bases unmatched to any gene: 3. CDR1 and CDR2 from the germline V gene are SGHRS and YFSETQ. There are 15 residues in the CDR3. CDR3 sequence (DNA): TGCGCCAGCAGCTTAACAGGGGTGACTAATGAAAAACTGTTTTTT. The encoded protein is CASSLTGVTNEKLFF.